One sample yielded the 16 T cell receptor beta chains listed below, sequenced in a study of T cells in Graves' hyperthyroidism and ophthalmopathy. There were TCR beta CDR3 regions amplified from RNA transcripts. Researchers ran a first-round RT-PCR on the TCR CDR3 using the HTBI primer set. TCRdb reprocessed the multiplex PCR reads via MiXCR and lists one record per CDR3 protein. The sample consists of about 520,000 distinct CDR3 sequences, approximately 25% of them appearing once. The material sequenced was blood. The receptors stem from a woman in her 30s with Graves' ophthalmopathy.

CDR3: CASSLNQVNNLYGYTF. The DNA of the CDR3 is TGTGCCAGCAGCTTAAACCAGGTTAATAACCTCTATGGCTACACCTTC. The chain couples TRBV11-2 to TRBJ1-2; D remains unclear. This CDR3 spans 16 amino acids. The V and J ends lost 2 bases and 4 bases respectively, with 17 bases between them. Germline assignment: CDR1 SGHAT and CDR2 FQNNGV.

This clonotype was found many times. This chain uses TRBV7-2 with TRBJ2-7; D ambiguous. Trimming removed 0 bases from V and 0 bases from J, with 21 bases in between. This CDR3 is 19 amino acids long. In germline, CDR1 is SGHTA, CDR2 FQGNSA. CDR3 sequence (DNA): TGTGCCAGCAGCTTAGCGCGCTCCGTGGGCAACTTAAACTCCTACGAGCAGTACTTC. It encodes CASSLARSVGNLNSYEQYF.

Here the CDR3 reads CATGVWDTEAFF. The CDR3 DNA reads as TGTGCGACAGGGGTATGGGACACTGAAGCTTTCTTT. The chain uses TRBV19 and TRBJ1-1, with 8 bases fitting TRBD1. The CDR3 consists of 12 residues. Germline-derived CDR1 and CDR2 are LNHDA and SQIVND (reference sequence).

The chain combines TRBV4-1 with TRBJ2-6, with 7 bases that match TRBD1. Germline CDR1 is MGHRA and CDR2 is YSYEKL. J lost 0 bases, V lost 4 bases, and 6 bases had no gene match. There are 17 residues in the CDR3. The CDR3 sequence is CASSRRQGTSGANVLTF. CDR3 in DNA: TGCGCCAGCAGCCGACGACAGGGTACCTCTGGGGCCAACGTCCTGACTTTC.

At least ten counts were recorded for this clonotype. The chain recombines TRBV6-1 with TRBJ1-1; a possible D gene is TRBD1 (6 bases). The germline V gene encodes CDR1 MNHNS and CDR2 SASEGT. V lost 6 bases to trimming and J lost 1 base, with 12 bases between them. The CDR3 sequence is 14 residues long. The CDR3 loop reads CASRPGQTNTEAFF. The CDR3 nucleotides read TGTGCCAGCAGACCCGGACAGACGAACACTGAAGCTTTCTTT.

This clonotype showed up many times. The chain uses TRBV4-1 and TRBJ2-5; 10 bases are shared with TRBD2. V gave up 6 bases and J gave up 3 bases; unmatched junction bases: 4. This CDR3 is built from 14 residues. Germline lookup yields CDR1 MGHRA and CDR2 YSYEKL. The CDR3 is CASRGTSGEETQYF. DNA for the CDR3: TGCGCCAGCAGGGGTACTAGCGGGGAAGAGACCCAGTACTTC.

The V gene is TRBV20-1, the J gene TRBJ2-5, with unresolved D. V lost 3 bases to trimming and J lost 4 bases, with 12 bases between them. Germline values: CDR1 DFQATT, CDR2 SNEGSKA (reference sequence). This CDR3 is built from 13 residues. The CDR3 spells CSASYRGSETQYF. CDR3 sequence (DNA): TGCAGTGCTAGTTATCGAGGTTCAGAGACCCAGTACTTC.

The CDR3 is CASIPGGGGTGANVLTF. DNA of the CDR3: TGTGCCAGCATCCCCGGGGGTGGGGGGACCGGGGCCAACGTCCTGACTTTC. The chain joins TRBV12-3 or TRBV12-4 to TRBJ2-6; perhaps TRBD2 as D (6 bases). The CDR3 is 17 residues long. The V gene lost 7 bases and the J gene lost 4 bases, with 20 bases spanning the gap.

In this sample, this clonotype turned up many times. V and J are TRBV7-6 and TRBJ2-7, with D perhaps matching TRBD1 (5 bases). Germline CDR1 reads SGHVS; CDR2 reads FNYEAQ. The V end was cut by 3 bases, the J end by 3 bases, with 9 bases between. The CDR3 totals 13 residues. The CDR3 reads CASSFGANYEQYF. For the CDR3, the DNA is TGTGCCAGCAGCTTTGGGGCTAACTACGAGCAGTACTTC.

This clonotype was seen many times. The chain recombines TRBV2 with TRBJ1-1, with D possibly being TRBD1 (5 bases). The ends were cut back, 7 bases at V and 0 bases at J, with 18 bases in the middle. The CDR3 is 16 residues long. CDR1 is SNHLY, CDR2 FYNNEI, per germline. CDR3 bases: TGTGCCAGCAAAGACAGTTGGCCGAATATGAACACTGAAGCTTTCTTT. Translation: CASKDSWPNMNTEAFF.

This clonotype appeared many times. The chain couples TRBV6-5 to TRBJ2-5; 7 positions match TRBD1. Germline values: CDR1 MNHEY, CDR2 SVGAGI. This CDR3 is built from 14 residues. Losses at the gene ends were 2 bases for V and 5 bases for J; bases not matched to a gene: 5. CDR3 sequence: CASSYRTGLETQYF. The CDR3 DNA follows: TGTGCCAGCAGTTACCGGACAGGTTTGGAGACCCAGTACTTC.

This clonotype was picked up many times. The chain is built from TRBV19 and TRBJ1-1; unclear D gene. The CDR3 is 15 amino acids. Germline CDR1 is LNHDA and CDR2 is SQIVND (reference sequence). V was shortened by 3 bases and J by 1 base, with 12 bases between the two germline ends. Here the CDR3 DNA reads TGTGCCAGTAGTATTGTCACGACTGGGAACACTGAAGCTTTCTTT. Translation: CASSIVTTGNTEAFF.

The sample holds a few counts of this clonotype. The chain has TRBV18 and TRBJ2-7; TRBD1 matches at 9 bases. The V gene's germline CDR1 is KGHSH and CDR2 LQKENI. The V and J ends lost 3 bases and 4 bases, in that order; junction bases with no gene match: 7. This CDR3 contains 15 residues. The CDR3 sequence is CASSPRTGEVYEQYF. The CDR3 nucleotides read TGTGCCAGCTCACCCCGGACAGGGGAAGTTTACGAGCAGTACTTC.

This sequence joins TRBV6-1 and TRBJ1-5; maybe TRBD1 (6 bases). The CDR3 has 16 amino acids. The V and J ends lost 4 bases and 3 bases respectively, with 16 bases between them. Germline CDR1 MNHNS, CDR2 SASEGT. CDR3 in amino acids: CASSAGTPDSNQPQHF. The CDR3 nucleotides read TGTGCCAGCAGTGCGGGGACACCCGATTCCAATCAGCCCCAGCATTTT.

This clonotype was seen at least ten times. Written as DNA, the CDR3 is TGTGCCAGCAGTGAGTCGGGACTCGAAAATTTGGTC. Its protein product is CASSESGLENLV. This rearrangement joins TRBV2 to TRBJ2-7, with D tentatively TRBD2 (6 bases). Germline V gene lookup returns CDR1 SNHLY and CDR2 FYNNEI. The CDR3 sequence is 12 residues long.

This clonotype was seen repeatedly, ten times or more. This chain joins TRBV6-5 and TRBJ1-5; D is perhaps TRBD1 (5 bases). Germline CDR1 MNHEY, CDR2 SVGAGI. This CDR3 has 15 residues. The germline V and J ends were trimmed by 5 bases and 0 bases, with 11 bases remaining between them. DNA for the CDR3: TGTGCCAGCAGTCTGACCAGGGATAGCAATCAGCCCCAGCATTTT. Its protein is CASSLTRDSNQPQHF.